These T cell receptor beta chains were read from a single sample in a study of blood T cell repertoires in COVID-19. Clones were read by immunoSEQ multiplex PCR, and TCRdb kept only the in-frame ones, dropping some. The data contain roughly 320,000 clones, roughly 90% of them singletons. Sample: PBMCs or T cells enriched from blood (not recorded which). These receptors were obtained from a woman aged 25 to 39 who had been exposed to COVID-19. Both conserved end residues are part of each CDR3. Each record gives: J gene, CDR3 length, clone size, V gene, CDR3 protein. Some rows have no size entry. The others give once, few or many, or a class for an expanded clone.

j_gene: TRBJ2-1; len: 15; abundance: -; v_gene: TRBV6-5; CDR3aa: CASRVSGGSYNEQFF
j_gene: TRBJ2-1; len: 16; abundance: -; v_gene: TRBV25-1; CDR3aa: CASSESRVRGAGEQFF
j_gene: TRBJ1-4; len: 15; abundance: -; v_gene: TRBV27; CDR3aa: CASRHRTGANEKLFF
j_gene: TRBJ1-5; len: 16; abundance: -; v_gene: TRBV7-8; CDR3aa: CASSLGAGRSNQPQHF
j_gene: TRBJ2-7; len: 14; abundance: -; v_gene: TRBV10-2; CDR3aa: CASSHRVTLYEQYF
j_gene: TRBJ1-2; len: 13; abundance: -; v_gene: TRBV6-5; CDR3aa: CARLRDREEGYTF
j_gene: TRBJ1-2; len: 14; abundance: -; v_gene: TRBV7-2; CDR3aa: CASSLMGQTHGYTF
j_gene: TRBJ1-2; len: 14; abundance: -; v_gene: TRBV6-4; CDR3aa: CASSDQQGRGGYTF
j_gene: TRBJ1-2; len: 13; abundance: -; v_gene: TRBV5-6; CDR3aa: CASSLDSNYGYTF
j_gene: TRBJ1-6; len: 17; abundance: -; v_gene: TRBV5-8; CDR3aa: CASSRGERQERKLTLHF
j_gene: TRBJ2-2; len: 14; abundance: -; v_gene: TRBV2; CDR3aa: CASNNLVNTGELFF
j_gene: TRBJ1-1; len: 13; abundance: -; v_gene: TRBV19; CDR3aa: CASSIGQGMGAFF
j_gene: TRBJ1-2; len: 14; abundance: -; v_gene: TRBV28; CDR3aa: CASSLSRDGRGYTF
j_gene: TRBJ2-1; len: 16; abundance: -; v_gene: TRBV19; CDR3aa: CASSILTSGGANEQFF
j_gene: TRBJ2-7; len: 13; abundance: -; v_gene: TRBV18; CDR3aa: CASSQTSSYEQYF
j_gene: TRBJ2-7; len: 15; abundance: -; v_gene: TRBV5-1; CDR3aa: CASSFLLQGADEQYF
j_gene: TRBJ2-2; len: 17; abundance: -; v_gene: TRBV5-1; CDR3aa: CASSRGGATENTGELFF
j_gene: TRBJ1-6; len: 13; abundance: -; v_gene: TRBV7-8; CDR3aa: CASSLVEGSPLHF
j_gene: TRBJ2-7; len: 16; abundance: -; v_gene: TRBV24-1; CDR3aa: CATSDALLGLFYEQYF
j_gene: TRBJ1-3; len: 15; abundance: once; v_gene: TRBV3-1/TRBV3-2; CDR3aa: CASSQAAGSGNTIYF